These T cell receptor beta chains were read from a single sample in a study of cytomegalovirus exposure and HLA in healthy donors. Repertoires were generated with immunoSEQ multiplex PCR, while TCRdb's copy carries only in-frame clones and drops some. The data contain about 140,000 clones, approximately 80% of them singletons. The sequenced sample consisted of PBMCs. The receptors come from a man aged 25 to 45 in good health and CMV-seronegative. CDR3s include the opening cysteine and the closing phenylalanine or tryptophan. The D gene is left open where the match is weak. Clone size is shown for a subset of rows, as once, few, many or a class of expanded clone.

clone size,J gene,V gene,D gene,CDR3 DNA,CDR3 protein
NA,TRBJ2-7,TRBV9,NA,TGTGCCAGCAGCCTTTCCGGGAGCCTTCCTTACGAGCAGTACTTC,CASSLSGSLPYEQYF
NA,TRBJ2-1,TRBV28,TRBD1,TGTGCCAGCAGTTTAGGGACAGGTTACAATGAGCAGTTCTTC,CASSLGTGYNEQFF
NA,TRBJ2-5,TRBV27,TRBD1,TGTGCCAGCAGTTCCCGTCGACAGGGGGCTGGATTAGAGACCCAGTACTTC,CASSSRRQGAGLETQYF
NA,TRBJ2-7,TRBV6-1,NA,TGTGCCAGCAGTGACGCGGGGGCTGCCCACGAGCAGTACTTC,CASSDAGAAHEQYF
NA,TRBJ2-7,TRBV5-4,NA,TGTGCCAGCAGCTTGGATGGTGGAGGCTCCTACGAGCAGTACTTC,CASSLDGGGSYEQYF
NA,TRBJ2-3,TRBV5-1,NA,TGCGCCAGCAGCTTGGTGGTAGGGGTTAGCACAGATACGCAGTATTTT,CASSLVVGVSTDTQYF
NA,TRBJ2-3,TRBV18,NA,TGTGCCAGCTCACCAGAACGAATAGTTGATACGCAGTATTTT,CASSPERIVDTQYF
NA,TRBJ2-5,TRBV2,NA,TGTGCCAGCTGTACTAGGGGGGAGACCCAGTACTTC,CASCTRGETQYF
NA,TRBJ2-7,TRBV7-6,NA,TGTGCCAGCAGCATTCAGGGGCCCAGCGAGCAGTACTTC,CASSIQGPSEQYF
once,TRBJ1-1,TRBV10-3,NA,TGTACCATCACCGCGGACACGAACACTGAAGCTTTCTTT,CTITADTNTEAFF
NA,TRBJ2-1,TRBV10-1,NA,TGCGCCAGCAGTCCCCAGCGCGGGAACCTCGGGTTCTTC,CASSPQRGNLGFF
once,TRBJ2-7,TRBV7-3,NA,TGTGCCAGCAGCTCTTGGCTCGAGCAGTACTTC,CASSSWLEQYF
NA,TRBJ1-1,TRBV6-1,NA,TGTGCCAGCAGTGAAAGTCTTTGGGCGAACACTGAAGCTTTCTTT,CASSESLWANTEAFF
NA,TRBJ1-5,TRBV5-3,NA,TGTGCCAGAAGCTCCCGGCGGGAGCTCGGTCAGCCCCAGCATTTT,CARSSRRELGQPQHF
NA,TRBJ2-3,TRBV7-3,TRBD1,TGTGCCAGCAGCAGGCAGACAGGGTTGGGAGATACGCAGTATTTT,CASSRQTGLGDTQYF
NA,TRBJ2-2,TRBV28,TRBD2,TGTGCCAGCAGTTTCTTACTCGGACTAGCGGGAGACGCCGGGGAGCTGTTTTTT,CASSFLLGLAGDAGELFF
NA,TRBJ1-1,TRBV9,NA,TGTGCCAGCAGCGTCTCCGGGGACATGAACACTGAAGCTTTCTTT,CASSVSGDMNTEAFF
NA,TRBJ1-4,TRBV5-1,NA,TGCGCCAGCAGCTTGGAGTGGCAAAGTCCTAATGAAAAACTGTTTTTT,CASSLEWQSPNEKLFF
few,TRBJ2-1,TRBV7-9,NA,TGTGCCAGCAGCTTAGCTGGCGGGCTGGGAAATGAGCAGTTCTTC,CASSLAGGLGNEQFF
NA,TRBJ2-7,TRBV10-3,TRBD2,TGTGCCATCAGGGGGGGACTAGCGGGCGACGAGCAGTACTTC,CAIRGGLAGDEQYF
NA,TRBJ2-3,TRBV5-1,NA,TGCGCCAGCAGCTTGGGGCAGTCAAGAGATACGCAGTATTTT,CASSLGQSRDTQYF
few,TRBJ2-3,TRBV6-1,TRBD2,TGTGCCAGCAGGACGGCCAGCGGGAGGGCAGATACGCAGTATTTT,CASRTASGRADTQYF
NA,TRBJ2-7,TRBV5-1,NA,TGCGCCAGCAGCCCGGGACACTACGAGCAGTACTTC,CASSPGHYEQYF
NA,TRBJ2-2,TRBV23-1,NA,TGCGCCAGGGACCGGGACAACAACACCGGGGAGCTGTTTTTT,CARDRDNNTGELFF
few,TRBJ1-1,TRBV4-1,TRBD1,TGCGCCAGCAGCCAACTATGGACAGGCCCGAACACTGAAGCTTTCTTT,CASSQLWTGPNTEAFF
NA,TRBJ2-3,TRBV2,TRBD1,TGTGCCAGCAGTGAGAACAGGGGCAGCACAGATACGCAGTATTTT,CASSENRGSTDTQYF